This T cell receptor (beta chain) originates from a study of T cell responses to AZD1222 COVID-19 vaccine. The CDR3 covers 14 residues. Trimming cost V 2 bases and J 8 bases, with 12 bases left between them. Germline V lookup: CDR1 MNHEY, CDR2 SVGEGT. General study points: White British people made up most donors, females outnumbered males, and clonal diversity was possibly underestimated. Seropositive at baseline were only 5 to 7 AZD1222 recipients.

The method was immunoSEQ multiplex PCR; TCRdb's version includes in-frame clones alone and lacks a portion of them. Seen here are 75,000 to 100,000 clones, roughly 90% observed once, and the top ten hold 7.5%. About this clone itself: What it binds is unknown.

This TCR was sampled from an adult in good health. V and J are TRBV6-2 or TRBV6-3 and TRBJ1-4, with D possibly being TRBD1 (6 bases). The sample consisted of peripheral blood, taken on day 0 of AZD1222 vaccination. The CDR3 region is CASSYGQTGEKLFF. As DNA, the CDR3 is TGTGCCAGCAGTTACGGACAGACGGGAGAAAAACTGTTTTTT.